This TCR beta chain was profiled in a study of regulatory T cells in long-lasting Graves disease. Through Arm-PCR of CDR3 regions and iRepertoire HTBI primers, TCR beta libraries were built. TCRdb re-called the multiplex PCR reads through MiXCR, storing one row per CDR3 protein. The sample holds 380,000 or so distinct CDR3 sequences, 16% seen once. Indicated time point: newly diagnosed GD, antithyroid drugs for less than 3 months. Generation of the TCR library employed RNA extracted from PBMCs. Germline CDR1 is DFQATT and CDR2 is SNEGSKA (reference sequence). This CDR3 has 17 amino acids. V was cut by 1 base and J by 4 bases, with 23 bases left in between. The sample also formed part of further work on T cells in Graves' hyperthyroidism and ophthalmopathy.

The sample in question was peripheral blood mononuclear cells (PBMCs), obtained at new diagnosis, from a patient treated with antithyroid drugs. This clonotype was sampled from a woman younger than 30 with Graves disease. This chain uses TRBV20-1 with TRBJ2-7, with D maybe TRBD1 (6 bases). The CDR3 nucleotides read TGCAGTGCTAGAGCGGTCACAGGGTATCCTTTTGAGTACGAGCAGTACTTC. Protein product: CSARAVTGYPFEYEQYF.